Below, 8 T cell receptor beta chains from the same sample are listed, as sequenced in a study of blood T cell repertoires in COVID-19. The data were produced by immunoSEQ multiplex PCR, yet TCRdb's version contains in-frame clones alone and is incomplete. The table shows fewer than 250,000 clones, with 83% occurring only once. The sequenced sample consisted of peripheral blood. The receptors here all came from a human donor in a cohort sampled during active COVID-19.

The chain employs TRBV11-1 and TRBJ1-1, with 7 bases matching TRBD1. Germline CDR1 and CDR2: SGHAT and FQDESV (reference sequence). The CDR3 has 13 residues. The V and J ends lost 4 bases and 8 bases, in that order; junction bases with no gene match: 7. The CDR3 DNA sequence: TGTGCCAGCAGCTCGGACAGGAGACGAGAAGCTTTCTTT. Its translation is CASSSDRRREAFF.

The chain uses TRBV19 and TRBJ2-3; 10 nucleotides line up with TRBD1. The germline gives CDR1 LNHDA, CDR2 SQIVND (reference sequence). Germline trimming cut 11 bases from V and 2 bases from J; bases unmatched to any gene: 10. The CDR3 is made up of 15 amino acids. The CDR3 DNA reads as TGTGCCTCATCTGGGACAGGGGTCTACACAGATACGCAGTATTTT. Translating it yields CASSGTGVYTDTQYF.

To note about this clone: The same CDR3 arises from other DNA sequences in this sample as well. J is TRBJ2-2 and V is TRBV29-1; 9 nucleotides line up with TRBD1. The ends lost 3 bases at V and 0 bases at J; junction bases unmatched: 5. This CDR3 spans 16 amino acids. Per germline, CDR1 SQVTM and CDR2 ANQGSEA. The CDR3 coding sequence is TGCAGCGTTGATCCCGGACAGGGGACGAACACCGGGGAGCTGTTTTTT. This gives the protein CSVDPGQGTNTGELFF.

This clone turned up a few times. The gene calls are TRBV6-5 and TRBJ1-1; 8 bases are a match to TRBD1. Unmatched junction bases numbered 10, after V lost 5 bases and J lost 5 bases. The CDR3 is 15 residues long. Germline CDR1 MNHEY, CDR2 SVGAGI. CDR3 sequence reads: CASSPRTGRGTEAFF. In DNA, the CDR3 is TGTGCCAGCAGTCCTCGGACAGGGAGGGGAACTGAAGCTTTCTTT.

The rearrangement uses TRBV5-6 and TRBJ1-4; D is perhaps TRBD1 (5 bases). The V end lost 1 base, the J end lost 5 bases, and 9 bases lay between the germline ends. Germline lookup yields CDR1 SGHDT and CDR2 YYEEEE. The CDR3 spans 14 residues. The DNA of the CDR3 is TGTGCCAGCAGCTTGTCAGGGCAGAATGAAAAACTGTTTTTT. Protein product: CASSLSGQNEKLFF. Full variable domain (remainder filled in from reference TRBV5-6 and TRBJ1-4): DAGVTQSPTHLIKTRGQQVTLRCSPKSGHDTVSWYQQALGQGPQFIFQYYEEEERQRGNFPDRFSGHQFPNYSSELNVNALLLGDSALYLCASSLSGQNEKLFFGSGTQLSVL.

V is TRBV19 and J is TRBJ1-2, with D tentatively TRBD1 (5 bases). Per germline, CDR1 LNHDA and CDR2 SQIVND (reference sequence). V shed 5 bases and J shed 5 bases, with 12 bases lying between them. This CDR3 comprises 13 residues. As DNA, the CDR3 is TGTGCCAGTAGTCGGCAGGGCAGATATGGCTACACCTTC. Amino acid sequence: CASSRQGRYGYTF.

This chain joins TRBV7-9 and TRBJ1-4, with TRBD1 as a possible D gene (6 bases). CDR3 length: 14 residues. Trimming stripped 1 base from V and 7 bases from J, with 10 bases between. Germline CDR1 and CDR2: SEHNR and FQNEAQ (reference sequence). DNA of the CDR3: TGTGCCAGCAGCTTAGGGACAGAGGGTGAAAAACTGTTTTTT. This encodes CASSLGTEGEKLFF.

The chain has TRBV2 and TRBJ1-5; D is uncertain. The CDR3 is 14 residues long. V lost 2 bases to trimming and J lost 3 bases, with 8 bases between them. Per germline, CDR1 SNHLY and CDR2 FYNNEI. The CDR3: CASSEREDNQPQHF. For the CDR3, the DNA is TGTGCCAGCAGTGAAAGGGAGGACAATCAGCCCCAGCATTTT.